The 7 T cell receptor beta chains in this list originate from one sample, sequenced in a study of blood T cell repertoires in COVID-19. Measured with immunoSEQ multiplex PCR; TCRdb has only the in-frame clones, and not every one. The data contain about 190,000 clones, around nine tenths of them singletons. Sequenced sample: peripheral blood. The receptors were gathered from a woman aged 40 to 50 who had recovered from COVID-19.

The gene calls are TRBV4-2 and TRBJ1-1; maybe TRBD1 (5 bases). Per germline, CDR1 LGHNA and CDR2 YNFKEQ. The CDR3 contains 15 residues. Trimming took off 0 bases at V and 1 base at J, with 9 bases between the two ends. The DNA of the CDR3 is TGTGCCAGCAGCCAAGATATCGGGGGGAACACTGAAGCTTTCTTT. Its protein product is CASSQDIGGNTEAFF.

The chain carries TRBV5-1 and TRBJ2-7; 7 nucleotides line up with TRBD1. The V gene end was trimmed by 4 bases and the J gene end by 0 bases; junction bases not matched to a gene: 7. The CDR3 spans 15 residues. Germline CDR1 and CDR2: SGHRS and YFSETQ. The CDR3 loop is CASSQGQQISYEQYF. Here the CDR3 DNA reads TGCGCCAGCAGCCAGGGACAGCAAATCTCCTACGAGCAGTACTTC.

The chain joins TRBV6-5 to TRBJ2-1; 7 bases match TRBD2. The CDR3 covers 16 residues. Germline V CDR1 and CDR2: MNHEY, SVGAGI. Trimming took 4 bases from V and 4 from J; bases not matched to a gene: 10. CDR3 DNA sequence: TGTGCCAGCAGTTCCGAGGGTAGCGGGTTATACAATGAGCAGTTCTTC. Amino acids: CASSSEGSGLYNEQFF.

V and J are TRBV4-2 and TRBJ2-7; 13 nucleotides line up with TRBD2. The CDR3 contains 13 residues. The ends lost 8 bases at V and 10 bases at J; junction bases unmatched: 8. CDR1 and CDR2 from the germline V gene are LGHNA and YNFKEQ. The CDR3 bases are TGTGCCAGCCGAGGACTAGCGGGAGAAGTTCAGTACTTC. Its protein is CASRGLAGEVQYF.

The chain carries TRBV24-1 and TRBJ1-1; the D gene is possibly TRBD1 (6 bases). The CDR3 is 15 residues long. Germline CDR1 reads KGHDR; CDR2 reads SFDVKD. The V and J ends lost 6 bases and 1 base respectively, with 14 bases between them. The CDR3 bases are TGTGCCACCAGTAGTAACCGGGACAAGAACACTGAAGCTTTCTTT. It is translated as CATSSNRDKNTEAFF.

This clone occurred a few times. CDR3 DNA sequence: TGTGCCAGCAGCCAAGTGGCGGGTAGCCCGAGATCCGGGGAGCTGTTTTTT. Amino acids: CASSQVAGSPRSGELFF. This chain links TRBV3-1 (or the pseudogene TRBV3-2) with TRBJ2-2; weak D call: TRBD2 (5 bases). This CDR3 is 17 amino acids long. Germline V lookup: CDR1 LGHDT, CDR2 YNNKEL (reference sequence). The V end lost 1 base, the J end lost 6 bases, and 18 bases lay between the germline ends.

The CDR3 loop is CASRPGQGYTGELFF. The CDR3 DNA reads TGTGCCAGCAGGCCGGGACAGGGATACACCGGGGAGCTGTTTTTT. The chain uses TRBV7-3 and TRBJ2-2; 9 bases are shared with TRBD1. Germline V gene lookup returns CDR1 SGHTA and CDR2 FQGTGA. Trimming at V came to 6 bases and at J to 3 bases, leaving 5 bases not matched to a gene. The CDR3 is 15 residues long.